Sequencing of this TCR beta chain was carried out in a study of Tregs in tolerant kidney transplant recipients. Sequenced by immunoSEQ multiplex PCR; TCRdb stores in-frame clones only, minus some. The repertoire consists of 98,000 or so clones, with around 90% occurring once and the leading ten covering around 0.35%. Trimming took 7 bases from V and 1 from J; bases not matched to a gene: 8. This CDR3 is built from 15 residues. Germline CDR1 LNHNV, CDR2 YYDKDF (reference sequence). The V call is TRBV15, the J call TRBJ2-3; 7 bases agree with TRBD2. Sequencing used CD4+ T cells from blood, obtained before the transplant. This TCR was recovered from a human donor who received a combined kidney and bone marrow transplant. The CDR3, as DNA: TGTGCCACCACCCCAGCGGGAAGGGGCACAGATACGCAGTATTTT. It codes for CATTPAGRGTDTQYF. Full variable domain (missing parts from reference TRBV15 and TRBJ2-3): DAMVIQNPRYQVTQFGKPVTLSCSQTLNHNVMYWYQQKSSQAPKLLFHYYDKDFNNEADTPDNFQSRRPNTSFCFLDIRSPGLGDTAMYLCATTPAGRGTDTQYFGPGTRLTVL.